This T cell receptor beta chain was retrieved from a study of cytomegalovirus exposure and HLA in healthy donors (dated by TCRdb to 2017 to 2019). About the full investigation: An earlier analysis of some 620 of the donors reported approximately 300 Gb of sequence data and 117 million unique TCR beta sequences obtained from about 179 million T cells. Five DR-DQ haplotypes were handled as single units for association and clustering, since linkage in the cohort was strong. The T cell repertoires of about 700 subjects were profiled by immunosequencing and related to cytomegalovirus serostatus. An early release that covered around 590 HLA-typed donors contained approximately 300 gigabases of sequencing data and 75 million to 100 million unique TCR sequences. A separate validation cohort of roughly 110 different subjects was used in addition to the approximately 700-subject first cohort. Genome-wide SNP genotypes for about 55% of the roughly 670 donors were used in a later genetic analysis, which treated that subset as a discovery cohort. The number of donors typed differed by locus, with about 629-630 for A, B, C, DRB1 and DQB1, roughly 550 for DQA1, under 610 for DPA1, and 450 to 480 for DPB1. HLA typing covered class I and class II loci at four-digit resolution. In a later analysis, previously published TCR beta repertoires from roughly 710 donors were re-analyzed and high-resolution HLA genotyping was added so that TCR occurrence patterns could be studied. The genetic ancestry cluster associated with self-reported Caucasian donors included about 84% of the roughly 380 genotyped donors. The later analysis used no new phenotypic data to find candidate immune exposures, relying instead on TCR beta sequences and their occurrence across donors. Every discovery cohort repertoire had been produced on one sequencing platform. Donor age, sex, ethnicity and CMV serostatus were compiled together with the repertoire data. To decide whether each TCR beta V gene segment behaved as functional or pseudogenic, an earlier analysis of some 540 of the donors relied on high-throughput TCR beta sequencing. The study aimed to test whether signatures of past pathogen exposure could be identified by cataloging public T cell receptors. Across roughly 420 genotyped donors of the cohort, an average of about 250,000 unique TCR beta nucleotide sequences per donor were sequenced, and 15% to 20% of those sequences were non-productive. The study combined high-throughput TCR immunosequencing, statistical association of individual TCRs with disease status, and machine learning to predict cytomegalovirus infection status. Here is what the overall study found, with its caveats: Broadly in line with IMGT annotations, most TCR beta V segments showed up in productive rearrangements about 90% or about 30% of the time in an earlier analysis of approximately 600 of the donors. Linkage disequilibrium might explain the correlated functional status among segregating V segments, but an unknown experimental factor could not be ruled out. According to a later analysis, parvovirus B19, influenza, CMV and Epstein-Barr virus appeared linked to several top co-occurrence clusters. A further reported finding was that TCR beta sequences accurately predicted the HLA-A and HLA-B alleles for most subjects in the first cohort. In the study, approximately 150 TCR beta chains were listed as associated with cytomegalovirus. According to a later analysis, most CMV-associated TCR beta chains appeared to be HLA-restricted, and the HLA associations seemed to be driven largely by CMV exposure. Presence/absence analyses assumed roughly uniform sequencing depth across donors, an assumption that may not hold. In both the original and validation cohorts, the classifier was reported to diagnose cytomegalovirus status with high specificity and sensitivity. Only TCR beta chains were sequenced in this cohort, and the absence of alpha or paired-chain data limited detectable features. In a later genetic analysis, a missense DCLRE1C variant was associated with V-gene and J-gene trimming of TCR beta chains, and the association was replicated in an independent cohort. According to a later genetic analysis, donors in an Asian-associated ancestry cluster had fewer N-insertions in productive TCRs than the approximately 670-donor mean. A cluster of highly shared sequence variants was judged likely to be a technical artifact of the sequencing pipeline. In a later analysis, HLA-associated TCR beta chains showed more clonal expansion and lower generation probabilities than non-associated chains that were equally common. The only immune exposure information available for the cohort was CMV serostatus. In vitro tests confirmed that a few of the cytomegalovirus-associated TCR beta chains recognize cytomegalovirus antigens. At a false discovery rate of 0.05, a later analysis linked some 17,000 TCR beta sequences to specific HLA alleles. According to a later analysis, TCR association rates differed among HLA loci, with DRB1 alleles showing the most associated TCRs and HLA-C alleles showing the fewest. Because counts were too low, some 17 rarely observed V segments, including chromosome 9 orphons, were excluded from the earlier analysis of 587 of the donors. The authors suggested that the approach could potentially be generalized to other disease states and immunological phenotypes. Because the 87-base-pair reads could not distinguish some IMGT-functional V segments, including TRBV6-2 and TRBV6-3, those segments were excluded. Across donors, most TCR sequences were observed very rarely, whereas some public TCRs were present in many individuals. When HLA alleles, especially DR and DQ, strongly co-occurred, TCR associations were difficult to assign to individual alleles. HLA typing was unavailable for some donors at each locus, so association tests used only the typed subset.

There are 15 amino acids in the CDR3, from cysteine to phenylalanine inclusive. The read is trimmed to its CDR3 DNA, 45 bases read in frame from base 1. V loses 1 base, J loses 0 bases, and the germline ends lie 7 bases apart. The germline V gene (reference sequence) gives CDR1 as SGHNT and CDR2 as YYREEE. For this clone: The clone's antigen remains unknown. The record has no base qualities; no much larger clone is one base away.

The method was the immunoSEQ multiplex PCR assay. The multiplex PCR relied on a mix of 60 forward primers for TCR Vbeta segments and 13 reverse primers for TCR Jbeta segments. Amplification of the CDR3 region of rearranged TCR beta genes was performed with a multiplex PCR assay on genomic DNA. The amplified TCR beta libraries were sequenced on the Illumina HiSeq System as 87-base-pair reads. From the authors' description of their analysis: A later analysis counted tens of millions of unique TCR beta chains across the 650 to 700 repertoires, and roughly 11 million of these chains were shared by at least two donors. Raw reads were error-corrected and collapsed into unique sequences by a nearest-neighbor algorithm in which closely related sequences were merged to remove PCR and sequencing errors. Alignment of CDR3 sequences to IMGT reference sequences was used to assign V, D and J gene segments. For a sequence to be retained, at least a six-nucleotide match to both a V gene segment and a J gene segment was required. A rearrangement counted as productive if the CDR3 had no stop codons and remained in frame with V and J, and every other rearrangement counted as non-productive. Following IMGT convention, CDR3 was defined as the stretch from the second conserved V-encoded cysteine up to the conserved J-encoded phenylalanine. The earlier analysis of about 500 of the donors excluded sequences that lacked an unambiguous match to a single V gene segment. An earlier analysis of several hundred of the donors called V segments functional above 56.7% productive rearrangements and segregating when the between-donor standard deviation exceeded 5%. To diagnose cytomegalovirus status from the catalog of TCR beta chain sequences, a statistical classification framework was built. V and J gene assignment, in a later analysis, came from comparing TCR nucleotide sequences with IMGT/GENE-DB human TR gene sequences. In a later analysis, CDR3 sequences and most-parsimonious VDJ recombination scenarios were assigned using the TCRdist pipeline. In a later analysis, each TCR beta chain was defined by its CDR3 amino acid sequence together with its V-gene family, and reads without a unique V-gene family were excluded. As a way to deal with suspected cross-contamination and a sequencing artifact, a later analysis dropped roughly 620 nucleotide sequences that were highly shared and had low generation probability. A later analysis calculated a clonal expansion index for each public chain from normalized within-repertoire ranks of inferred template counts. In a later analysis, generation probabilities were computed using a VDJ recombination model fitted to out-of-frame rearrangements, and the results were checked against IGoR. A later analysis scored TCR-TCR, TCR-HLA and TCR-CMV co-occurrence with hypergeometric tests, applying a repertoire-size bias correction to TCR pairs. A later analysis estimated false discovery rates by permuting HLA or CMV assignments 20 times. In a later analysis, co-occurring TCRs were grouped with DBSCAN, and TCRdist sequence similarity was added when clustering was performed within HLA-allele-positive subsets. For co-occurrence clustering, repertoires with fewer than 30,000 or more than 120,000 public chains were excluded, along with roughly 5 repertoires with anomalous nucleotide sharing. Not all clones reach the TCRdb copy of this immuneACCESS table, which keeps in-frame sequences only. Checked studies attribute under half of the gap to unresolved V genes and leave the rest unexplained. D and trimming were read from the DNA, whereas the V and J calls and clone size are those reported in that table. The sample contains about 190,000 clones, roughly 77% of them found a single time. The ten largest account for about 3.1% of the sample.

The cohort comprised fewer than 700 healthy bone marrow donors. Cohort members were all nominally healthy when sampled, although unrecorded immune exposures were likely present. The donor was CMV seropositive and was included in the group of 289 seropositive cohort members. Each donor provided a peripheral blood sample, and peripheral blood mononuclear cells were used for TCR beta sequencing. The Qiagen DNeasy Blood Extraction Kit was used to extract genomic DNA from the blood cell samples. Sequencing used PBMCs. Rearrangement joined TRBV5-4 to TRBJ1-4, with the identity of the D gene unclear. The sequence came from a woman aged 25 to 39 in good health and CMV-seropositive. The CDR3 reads CASSLFVATNEKLFF. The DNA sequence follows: TGTGCCAGCAGCTTGTTCGTAGCAACTAATGAAAAACTGTTTTTT.